The text below deals with one TCR beta chain. Its target is not known. This sample is drawn from a study of T cell repertoires in cytomegalovirus infection. Study-level background: From public TCR beta signatures came an indication of both CMV infection and matching HLA type.

The V gene end was trimmed by 6 bases and the J gene end by 3 bases; junction bases not matched to a gene: 3. This CDR3 is 13 amino acids long. The germline V gene encodes CDR1 MDHEN and CDR2 SYDVKM. Study-wide findings and caveats: The ex vivo response was dominated by HLA-C-restricted CMV-specific TCR beta clonotypes.

Each CDR3 protein is one row after TCRdb ran MiXCR on the reads. The sample holds roughly 700,000 distinct CDR3 sequences, around 31% seen once. The TCR originated in a human donor in good health (CMV status not recorded). Some clones in this sample may be carry-over from other donors' samples. The chain employs TRBV28 and TRBJ2-5, with TRBD2 identical over 8 bases. Source: cultured PBMCs, taken from culture after CMV antigen stimulation. This CDR3 reads CASSQTSEETQYF. As DNA, the CDR3 is TGTGCCAGCAGCCAGACTAGCGAAGAGACCCAGTACTTC.